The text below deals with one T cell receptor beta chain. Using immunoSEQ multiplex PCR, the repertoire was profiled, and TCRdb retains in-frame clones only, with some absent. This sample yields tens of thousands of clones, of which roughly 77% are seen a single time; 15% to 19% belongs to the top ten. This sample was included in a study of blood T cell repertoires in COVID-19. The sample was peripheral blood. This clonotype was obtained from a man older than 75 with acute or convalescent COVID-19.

DNA for the CDR3: TGTGCCAGCAGCTCCACTTACAATGAGCAGTTCTTC. Translation: CASSSTYNEQFF. The rearrangement joins TRBV9 to TRBJ2-1; no clear D. V was cut by 4 bases and J by 4 bases, with 6 bases left in between. The CDR3 length is 12 residues. Germline V gene sequence: CDR1 SGDLS, CDR2 YYNGEE.